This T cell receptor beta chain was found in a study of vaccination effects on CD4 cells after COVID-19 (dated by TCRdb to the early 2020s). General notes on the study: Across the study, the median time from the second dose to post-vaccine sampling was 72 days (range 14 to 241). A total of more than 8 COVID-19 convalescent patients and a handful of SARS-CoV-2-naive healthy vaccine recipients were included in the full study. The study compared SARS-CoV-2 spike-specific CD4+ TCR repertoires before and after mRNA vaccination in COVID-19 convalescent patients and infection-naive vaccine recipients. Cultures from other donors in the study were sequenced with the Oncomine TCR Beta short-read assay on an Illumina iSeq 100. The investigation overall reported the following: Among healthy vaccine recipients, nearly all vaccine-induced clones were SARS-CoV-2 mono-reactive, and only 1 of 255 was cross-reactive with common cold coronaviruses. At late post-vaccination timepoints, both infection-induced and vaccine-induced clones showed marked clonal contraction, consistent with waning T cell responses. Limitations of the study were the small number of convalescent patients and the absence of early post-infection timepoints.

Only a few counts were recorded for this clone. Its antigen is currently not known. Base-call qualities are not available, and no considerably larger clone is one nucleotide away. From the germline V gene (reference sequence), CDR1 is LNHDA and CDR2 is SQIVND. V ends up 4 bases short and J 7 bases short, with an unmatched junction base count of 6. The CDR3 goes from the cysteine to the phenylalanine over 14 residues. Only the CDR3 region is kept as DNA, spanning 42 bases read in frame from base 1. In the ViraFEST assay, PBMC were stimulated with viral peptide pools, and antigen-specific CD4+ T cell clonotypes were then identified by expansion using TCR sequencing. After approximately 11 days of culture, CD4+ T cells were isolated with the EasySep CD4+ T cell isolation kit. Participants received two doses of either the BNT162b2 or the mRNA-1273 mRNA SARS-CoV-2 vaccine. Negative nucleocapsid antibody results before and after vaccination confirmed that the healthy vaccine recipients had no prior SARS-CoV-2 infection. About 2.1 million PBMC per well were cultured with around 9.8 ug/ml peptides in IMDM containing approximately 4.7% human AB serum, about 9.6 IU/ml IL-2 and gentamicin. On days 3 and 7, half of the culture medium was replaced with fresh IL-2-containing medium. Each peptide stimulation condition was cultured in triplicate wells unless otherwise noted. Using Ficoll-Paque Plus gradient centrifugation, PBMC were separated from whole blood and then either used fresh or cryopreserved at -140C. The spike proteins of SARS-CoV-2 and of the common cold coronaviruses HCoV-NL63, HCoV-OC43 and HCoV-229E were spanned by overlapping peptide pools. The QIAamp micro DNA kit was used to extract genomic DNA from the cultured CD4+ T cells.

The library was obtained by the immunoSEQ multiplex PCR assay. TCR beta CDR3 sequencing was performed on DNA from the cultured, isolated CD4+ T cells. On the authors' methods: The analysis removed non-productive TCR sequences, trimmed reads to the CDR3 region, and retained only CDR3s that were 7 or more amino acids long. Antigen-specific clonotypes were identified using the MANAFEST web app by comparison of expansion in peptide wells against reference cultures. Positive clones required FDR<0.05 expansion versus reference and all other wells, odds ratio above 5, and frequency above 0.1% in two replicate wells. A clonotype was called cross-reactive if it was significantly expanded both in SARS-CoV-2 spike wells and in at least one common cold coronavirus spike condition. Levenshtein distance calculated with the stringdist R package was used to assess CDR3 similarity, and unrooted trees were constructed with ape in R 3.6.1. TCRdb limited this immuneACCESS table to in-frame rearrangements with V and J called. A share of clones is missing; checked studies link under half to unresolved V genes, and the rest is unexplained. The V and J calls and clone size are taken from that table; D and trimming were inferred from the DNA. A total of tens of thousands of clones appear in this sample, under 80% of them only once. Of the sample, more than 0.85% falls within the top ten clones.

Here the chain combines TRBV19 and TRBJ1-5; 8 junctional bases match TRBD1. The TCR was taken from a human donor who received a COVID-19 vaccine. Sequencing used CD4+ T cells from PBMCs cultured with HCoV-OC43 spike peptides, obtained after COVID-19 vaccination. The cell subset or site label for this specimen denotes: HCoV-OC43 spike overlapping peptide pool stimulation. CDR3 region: CASSKDRERQPQHF. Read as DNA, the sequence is TGTGCCAGTAGTAAGGACAGGGAAAGACAGCCCCAGCATTTT.